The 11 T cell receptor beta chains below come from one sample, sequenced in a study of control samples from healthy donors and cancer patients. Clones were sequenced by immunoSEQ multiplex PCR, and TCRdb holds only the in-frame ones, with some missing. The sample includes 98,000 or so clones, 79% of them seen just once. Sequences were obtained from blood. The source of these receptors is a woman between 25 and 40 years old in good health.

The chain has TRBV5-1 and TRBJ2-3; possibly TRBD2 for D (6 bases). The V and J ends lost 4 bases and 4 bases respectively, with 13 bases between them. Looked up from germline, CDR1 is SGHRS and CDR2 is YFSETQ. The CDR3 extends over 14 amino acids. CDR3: CASSPLPGADTQYF. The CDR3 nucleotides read TGCGCCAGCAGCCCACTGCCGGGGGCAGATACGCAGTATTTT.

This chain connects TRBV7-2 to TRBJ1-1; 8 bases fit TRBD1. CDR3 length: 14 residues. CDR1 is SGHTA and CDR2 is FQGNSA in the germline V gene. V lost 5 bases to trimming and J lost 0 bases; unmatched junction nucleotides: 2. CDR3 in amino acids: CASSRTGLNTEAFF. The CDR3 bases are TGTGCCAGCAGCAGGACAGGGCTGAACACTGAAGCTTTCTTT.

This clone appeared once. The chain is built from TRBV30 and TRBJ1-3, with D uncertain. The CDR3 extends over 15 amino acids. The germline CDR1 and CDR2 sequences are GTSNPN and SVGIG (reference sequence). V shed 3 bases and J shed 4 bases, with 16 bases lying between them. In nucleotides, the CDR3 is TGTGCCTGGAGCCGACGACCTGAATCCGGAAACACCATATATTTT. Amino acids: CAWSRRPESGNTIYF.

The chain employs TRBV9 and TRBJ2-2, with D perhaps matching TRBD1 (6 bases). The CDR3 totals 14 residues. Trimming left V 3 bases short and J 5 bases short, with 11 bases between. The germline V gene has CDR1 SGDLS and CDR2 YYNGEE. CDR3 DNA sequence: TGTGCCAGCAGCGCACGACAGGAGACCGGGGAGCTGTTTTTT. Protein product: CASSARQETGELFF. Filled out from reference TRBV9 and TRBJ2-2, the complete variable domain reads DSGVTQTPKHLITATGQRVTLRCSPRSGDLSVYWYQQSLDQGLQFLIQYYNGEERAKGNILERFSAQQFPDLHSELNLSSLELGDSALYFCASSARQETGELFFGEGSRLTVL.

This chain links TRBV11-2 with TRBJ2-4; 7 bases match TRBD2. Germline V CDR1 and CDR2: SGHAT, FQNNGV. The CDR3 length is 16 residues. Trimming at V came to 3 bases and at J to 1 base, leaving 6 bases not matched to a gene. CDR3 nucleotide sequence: TGTGCCAGCAGCTTGGAAGCGGGAATTGCCAAAAACATTCAGTACTTC. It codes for CASSLEAGIAKNIQYF.

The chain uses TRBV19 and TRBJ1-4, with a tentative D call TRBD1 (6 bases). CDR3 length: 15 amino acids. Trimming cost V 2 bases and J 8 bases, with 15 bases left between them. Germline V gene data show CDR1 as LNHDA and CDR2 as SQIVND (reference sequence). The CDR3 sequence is CASSIRRGGQEKLFF. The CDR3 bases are TGTGCCAGTAGTATACGACGAGGGGGACAAGAAAAACTGTTTTTT.

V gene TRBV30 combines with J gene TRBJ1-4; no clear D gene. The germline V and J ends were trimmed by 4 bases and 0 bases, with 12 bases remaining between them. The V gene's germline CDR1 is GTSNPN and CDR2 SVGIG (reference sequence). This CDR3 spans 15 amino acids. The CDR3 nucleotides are TGTGCCTGGAATAAGGAATTTGCAACTAATGAAAAACTGTTTTTT. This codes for CAWNKEFATNEKLFF.

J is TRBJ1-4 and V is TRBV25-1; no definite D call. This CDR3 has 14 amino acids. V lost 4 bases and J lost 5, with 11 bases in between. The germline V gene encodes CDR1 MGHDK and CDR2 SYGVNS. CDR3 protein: CASSVNSQNEKLFF. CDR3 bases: TGTGCCAGCAGTGTTAATAGCCAGAATGAAAAACTGTTTTTT.

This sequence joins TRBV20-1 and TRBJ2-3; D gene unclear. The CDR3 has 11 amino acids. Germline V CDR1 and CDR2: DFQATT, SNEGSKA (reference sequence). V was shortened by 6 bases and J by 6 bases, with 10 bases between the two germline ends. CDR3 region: CSAENGDTQYF. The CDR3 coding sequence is TGCAGTGCCGAAAACGGGGATACGCAGTATTTT.

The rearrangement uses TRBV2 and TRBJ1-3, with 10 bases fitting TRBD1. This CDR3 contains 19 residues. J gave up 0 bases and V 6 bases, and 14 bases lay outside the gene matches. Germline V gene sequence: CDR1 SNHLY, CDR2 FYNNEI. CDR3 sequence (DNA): TGTGCCAGCAGAGCCGGGACAGGGGACCTGATAATCTCTGGAAACACCATATATTTT. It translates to CASRAGTGDLIISGNTIYF.

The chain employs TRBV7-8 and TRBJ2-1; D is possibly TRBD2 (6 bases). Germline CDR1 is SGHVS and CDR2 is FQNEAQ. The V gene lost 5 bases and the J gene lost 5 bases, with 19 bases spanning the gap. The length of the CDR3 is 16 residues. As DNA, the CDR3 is TGTGCCAGCAGCCGGGGGACGGTGGGATTCCACAATGAGCAGTTCTTC. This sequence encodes CASSRGTVGFHNEQFF.